This T cell receptor (beta chain) was captured by sequencing in a study of shared clonotypes between healthy human individuals. Clones were sequenced by immunoSEQ multiplex PCR, and TCRdb holds only the in-frame ones, with some missing. Here the sample spans hundreds of thousands of clones, approximately 79% being singletons. The sequence was collected from a man younger than 40 in good health. What was sequenced was memory CD4+ T cells sorted from blood. Subset noted: CD45RA-negative fraction.

The CDR3 loop is CASSDRGVGKLFF. CDR3 sequence (DNA): TGTGCCAGCAGCGACAGGGGAGTAGGAAAACTGTTTTTT. The chain employs TRBV28 and TRBJ1-4; TRBD1 aligns across 8 bases. Germline V lookup: CDR1 MDHEN, CDR2 SYDVKM. This CDR3 comprises 13 residues. V lost 6 bases and J lost 10; bases outside the gene matches: 7.